A single T cell receptor (beta chain) is shown here with its context. Its antigen is undetermined. CD4+ cells yielded CD45RA+ naive and CD45RA-negative memory subsets. This sample is drawn from a study of shared clonotypes between healthy human individuals. About the study: A couple of female and a few male donors aged 18 to 49 were enrolled. Study-level results: Researchers found naive subsets generally carried larger estimated richness than memory subsets.

The assay was immunoSEQ multiplex PCR, and TCRdb's table has in-frame clones only and misses some. The data contain about 2 million clones, about 95% of them singletons. Source material: naive CD4+ T cells sorted from blood. Subset here: CD45RA+ positively selected. This clonotype was obtained from a man between 18 and 35 years old in good health.

The CDR3 spells CASSIRGNTEAFF. The CDR3 nucleotides read TGTGCCAGCAGCATCCGCGGGAACACTGAAGCTTTCTTT. J is TRBJ1-1 and V is TRBV7-2; D remains unclear. Germline CDR1 and CDR2: SGHTA and FQGNSA. Trimming cost V 5 bases and J 1 base, with 8 bases left between them. This CDR3 region has 13 residues.